This is a list of T cell receptor beta chains from one sample in a study of robustness of blood B and T cell sequencing. Each CDR3 protein is one row after TCRdb ran MiXCR on the PCR reads. This sample yields under 2,000 distinct CDR3 sequences, of which more than 40% are seen a single time; about 35% belongs to the top ten. Source material: peripheral blood. These receptors were taken from a human donor in good health. The CDR3 runs from the conserved cysteine through the conserved F or W. D genes are given only for firm matches. Size is stated for part of the rows, as once, few or many counts, or as a class when the clone is expanded.

clone size,J gene,D gene,V gene,CDR3 DNA,CDR3 protein
-,TRBJ2-3,TRBD2,TRBV6-4,TGTGCCAGCAGTGACTTGTTATCGGGAGGGCCAGATACGCAGTATTTT,CASSDLLSGGPDTQYF
-,TRBJ1-5,-,TRBV1,TGCACCAGCAGCCAAGAATGCGTAATTCGCCAGCATTTT,CTSSQECVIRQHF
few,TRBJ1-1,-,TRBV5-4,TGTGCCAGCAACAAGGGGGAGGGTGAAGCTTTCTTT,CASNKGEGEAFF
-,TRBJ1-1,-,TRBV13,TGTGCCAGCAGCTTAGATTCCAGGGGCAGGACTGAAGCTTTCTTT,CASSLDSRGRTEAFF
few,TRBJ2-7,-,TRBV20-1,TGCAGTGCTGGGTATGCTACGATGCCTATCGGGTTC,CSAGYATMPIGF
once,TRBJ2-1,-,TRBV7-6,TGTGCCAGCAGCCTAGATCCGACTGCTACCAATGAGCAGTTCTTC,CASSLDPTATNEQFF
-,TRBJ2-7,-,TRBV15,TGTGCCACCAGCGGCTCCCCAGGGAAGCGGATCGAGCAGTACTTC,CATSGSPGKRIEQYF
few,TRBJ2-3,-,TRBV5-1,TGCGCCAGCAGCTATGATGTCCTCACAGATACGCAGTATTTT,CASSYDVLTDTQYF
-,TRBJ1-1,TRBD1,TRBV10-3,TGTGCCATCAGGGGACAGGCCAACACTGAAGCTTTCTTT,CAIRGQANTEAFF
hyperexpanded,TRBJ1-1,TRBD1,TRBV15,TGTGCCACCAGCAGCTATTTGACAGGGGGGACTGAAGCTTTCTTT,CATSSYLTGGTEAFF
-,TRBJ2-7,-,TRBV4-2,TGTGCCAGCAGCCAAGTTAGCGGCGAATACGAGCAGTACTTC,CASSQVSGEYEQYF
-,TRBJ2-3,-,TRBV6-1,TGTGCCAGCAGTGTCGACCCTAGCACAGATACGCAGTATTTT,CASSVDPSTDTQYF
-,TRBJ2-3,-,TRBV6-4,TGTGCCAGCAGTAACAGCTTGGCCGCAGATACGCAGTATTTT,CASSNSLAADTQYF
-,TRBJ1-1,TRBD1,TRBV5-1,TGCGCCAGCAGCTGGGACAGTCGGAACACTGAAGCTTTCTTT,CASSWDSRNTEAFF
-,TRBJ1-1,-,TRBV7-3,TGTGCCAGCAGTACCGGGAACACTGAAGCTTTCTTT,CASSTGNTEAFF
-,TRBJ1-1,TRBD1,TRBV29-1,TGCAGCGTTACGACAGGGCGGACTGAAGCTTTCTTT,CSVTTGRTEAFF
few,TRBJ1-3,-,TRBV7-8,TGTGCCAGCAGTCGACTCAGGGGAATACGTGGAAACACCATATATTTT,CASSRLRGIRGNTIYF
-,TRBJ1-2,-,TRBV30,TGTGCCTGGAGTGTACTGGTTACTAACTATGGCTACACCTTC,CAWSVLVTNYGYTF
few,TRBJ2-6,TRBD1,TRBV29-1,TGCAGCGTTGAAGTGCCGGGTACAGGGGCGAACTCTGGGGCCAACGTCCTGACTTTC,CSVEVPGTGANSGANVLTF
few,TRBJ2-7,TRBD1,TRBV10-3,TGTGCCACCAGCCACGAGACAGGGAGTAACAACGAGCAGTACTTC,CATSHETGSNNEQYF
-,TRBJ1-2,-,TRBV19,TGTGCCAGTAGTCCGGGGACCCATGGCTACACCTTC,CASSPGTHGYTF
few,TRBJ1-1,TRBD1,TRBV29-1,TGCAGCGTTGCGGGGTTGGACAGGGTTGGGTTCAACACTGAAGCTTTCTTT,CSVAGLDRVGFNTEAFF
-,TRBJ2-1,TRBD1,TRBV12-3/TRBV12-4,TGTGCCAGCAGTACGACCGGGACAGGGTACAATGAGCAGTTCTTC,CASSTTGTGYNEQFF
once,TRBJ2-1,-,TRBV6-1,TGTGCCAGCAGTGAGGGGGCAGGCTCCTACAATGAGCAGTTCTTC,CASSEGAGSYNEQFF
-,TRBJ1-6,TRBD1,TRBV10-3,TGTGCCATCAGTGAGTCAAGCAACCACCTTTCGGGACAGGCCTCCTATAATTCACCCCTCCACTTT,CAISESSNHLSGQASYNSPLHF
-,TRBJ1-2,-,TRBV5-6,TGTGCCAGCAGCCCCGGCCATGGCTACACCTTC,CASSPGHGYTF
few,TRBJ2-2,-,TRBV7-3,TGTGCCAGCAGCGCTTCGACAGGCAGGAACGGGGAGCTGTTTTTT,CASSASTGRNGELFF
-,TRBJ2-3,TRBD2,TRBV7-6,TGTGCCAGCAGCTTCTCGCGGGGGAGCACAGATACGCAGTATTTT,CASSFSRGSTDTQYF
few,TRBJ2-7,TRBD1,TRBV4-1,TGCGCCAGCAGGGGGACAGGGGGCTACGAGCAGTACTTC,CASRGTGGYEQYF
-,TRBJ2-7,-,TRBV5-1,TGCGCCAGCAGCTTGGGTTGGGGGTTCTACGAGCAGTACTTC,CASSLGWGFYEQYF
-,TRBJ1-1,TRBD1,TRBV6-6,TGTGCCAGCAGTCGGGACAGGGGGACTGAAGCTTTCTTT,CASSRDRGTEAFF
few,TRBJ1-2,TRBD1,TRBV27,TGTGCCAGCACCTCGTACAGGGGAGGCTATGGCTACACCTTC,CASTSYRGGYGYTF
-,TRBJ1-2,-,TRBV20-1,TGCAGTGCTGAGACAGGAGCTAACTATGGCTACACCTTC,CSAETGANYGYTF
-,TRBJ1-6,-,TRBV20-1,TGCAGTGCCTCGGAGACCTTCTATAATTCACCCCTCCACTTT,CSASETFYNSPLHF
-,TRBJ2-3,TRBD2,TRBV2,TGTGCCAGCAGTGACCCCAGCGGGGGGCCAAGCACAGATACGCAGTATTTT,CASSDPSGGPSTDTQYF
-,TRBJ1-4,-,TRBV12-2,TGTGCTCTTCGGGGCAATGAAAAACTGTTTTTT,CALRGNEKLFF
-,TRBJ1-2,-,TRBV5-1,TGCGCCAGCAGCTTAACGGACCGTTCCTATGGCTACACCTTC,CASSLTDRSYGYTF
-,TRBJ1-2,TRBD1,TRBV6-2/TRBV6-3,TGTGCCAGCAGTTACTTACGGACAGGGGGCAGCTATGGCTACACCTTC,CASSYLRTGGSYGYTF
-,TRBJ2-1,TRBD1,TRBV13,TGTGCCAGCTCCCAGGCGAGGGGGCTATCCTACAATGAGCAGTTCTTC,CASSQARGLSYNEQFF
-,TRBJ1-2,TRBD1,TRBV30,TGTGCCTGGACCCTACAGGGGTATGGCTACACCTTC,CAWTLQGYGYTF
-,TRBJ2-1,TRBD1,TRBV15,TGTGCCACCAGCAGATCAGGACAGGGGCGGGACAATGAGCAGTTCTTC,CATSRSGQGRDNEQFF
-,TRBJ2-7,-,TRBV6-1,TGTGCCAGCAGTGCCTACTACGAGCAGTACTTC,CASSAYYEQYF
-,TRBJ1-5,-,TRBV5-6,TGTGTCAGCAGCTTGTATGGGGTGAATAGCAATCAGCCCCAGCATTTT,CVSSLYGVNSNQPQHF
few,TRBJ2-3,-,TRBV11-1,TGTGCCAGCAGCATGGTTCTGGGATCAGATACGCAGTATTTT,CASSMVLGSDTQYF
-,TRBJ2-3,TRBD1,TRBV4-2,TGTGCCAGCAGCCAAGGGAGACAGGGCGGAACAGATACGCAGTATTTT,CASSQGRQGGTDTQYF
-,TRBJ2-1,-,TRBV5-1,TGCGCCAGCAGCTTCGATTTCCAGGGGACGGGGAATGAGCAGTTCTTC,CASSFDFQGTGNEQFF
few,TRBJ2-7,-,TRBV7-9,TGTGCCAGCCATGAAGCTACGGCTAGCGAGCAGTACTTC,CASHEATASEQYF
-,TRBJ1-1,TRBD1,TRBV4-1,TGCGCCAGCAGCCCTGCCGGGACAGGGACGAACACTGAAGCTTTCTTT,CASSPAGTGTNTEAFF